What follows are 8 T cell receptor beta chains derived from one specimen sequenced in a study of blood T cells in healthy people across ages. Combining a sample-barcoded 5' primer with a J-beta primer mix, a second PCR ran for roughly 7 to 12 cycles. TCRdb recomputed calls from the 5' RACE reads with MiXCR, one row per CDR3 protein. The sample has about 780,000 distinct CDR3 sequences, about 46% seen once. Sequencing input: blood. Receptor source: a man of 80 years or more in good health.

This clonotype has only one observation. The chain links TRBV20-1 to TRBJ2-7, with TRBD2 matching over 7 bases. Germline lookup yields CDR1 DFQATT and CDR2 SNEGSKA (reference sequence). The V and J ends lost 2 bases and 10 bases, in that order; junction bases with no gene match: 14. The CDR3 totals 14 residues. The CDR3 region has the DNA TGCAGTGCTAGAACTAGCGTTATCCAAGAGTCCCAGTACTTC. It is translated as CSARTSVIQESQYF.

In this sample, this clonotype turned up a few times. A junction boundary mismatches the germline segment, possibly from a read error. This chain links TRBV2 with TRBJ2-7, with D unclear. This CDR3 spans 11 amino acids. The V gene's germline CDR1 is SNHLY and CDR2 FYNNEI. The CDR3 DNA is TGTGCCAGCAGGACGGCCTACGGGCAGTACTTC. Protein product: CASRTAYGQYF.

The V and J genes are TRBV7-9 and TRBJ2-1; D could derive from TRBD1 or TRBD2 (5 bases each). CDR1 and CDR2 from the germline V gene are SEHNR and FQNEAQ (reference sequence). This CDR3 region has 16 residues. The V and J ends lost 4 bases and 7 bases respectively, with 20 bases between them. CDR3 nucleotide sequence: TGTGCCAGCAGCTCCGCTGACAGACTATGGGGGAATGAGCAGTTCTTC. Residues: CASSSADRLWGNEQFF.

For this clonotype: Its ends do not fully match the called genes, so a read error is possible. V is TRBV5-6 and J is TRBJ2-4, with a possible D match to TRBD2 (5 bases). This CDR3 has 16 residues. The germline V gene has CDR1 SGHDT and CDR2 YYEEEE. Here the CDR3 DNA reads TGTGCCGGCAGCTTGGCGGGCCAGGCGGGCGCCTGGGAGCAGTACTTC. This translates into CAGSLAGQAGAWEQYF.

This clonotype was counted between two and nine times. The chain has TRBV21-1 and TRBJ1-2; TRBD1, the table's D call, was not compared with the DNA. TRBV21-1 is a recognized pseudogene. The CDR3 totals 16 residues. The CDR3 spells CASSKLGQACNYGYTF. CDR3 in DNA: TGTGCCAGCAGCAAGTTGGGCCAGGCTTGTAACTATGGCTACACCTTC.

J is TRBJ2-1 and V is TRBV7-3; D not certain. This CDR3 has 14 amino acids. Germline assignment: CDR1 SGHTA and CDR2 FQGTGA. Trimming stripped 6 bases from V and 2 bases from J, with 11 bases between. The CDR3 protein is CASSPDGTYNEQFF. CDR3 in DNA: TGTGCCAGCAGTCCGGACGGCACCTACAATGAGCAGTTCTTC.

CDR3 sequence: CASSRGWSEQYF. CDR3 nucleotide sequence: TGTGCCAGCTCGAGGGGTTGGAGCGAGCAGTACTTC. This chain links TRBV25-1 with TRBJ2-5; tentatively, D is TRBD1 or TRBD2 (5 bases each). The J call may be incorrect, as the DNA end agrees better with TRBJ2-7. CDR1 and CDR2 from the germline V gene are MGHDK and SYGVNS. The CDR3 extends over 12 amino acids.

About this clonotype itself: A read error is possible here, since a much larger clone lies one base away. The V and J genes are TRBV4-3 and TRBJ1-5; D gene uncertain. The germline V gene encodes CDR1 LGHNA and CDR2 YSLEER. The CDR3 loop spans 16 amino acids. For the CDR3, the DNA is TGCGCCAGCAGTCAAACGCGTGGAGTAGGCAAGCAGCCCCAGCATTTT. Protein: CASSQTRGVGKQPQHF.